Below, 32 T cell receptor beta chains from the same sample are listed, as sequenced in a study of cytomegalovirus exposure and HLA in healthy donors. Use of 60 Vbeta and 13 Jbeta primers characterized the PCR. Clones were sequenced by immunoSEQ multiplex PCR, and TCRdb holds only the in-frame ones, with some missing. Seen here are tens of thousands of clones, just under 70% observed once, and the top ten hold more than 3.5%. The sequencing input was PBMCs. Every receptor here comes from a woman aged 45-60 years in good health and CMV-seronegative.

With respect to this clone: The junction does not match germline at one end; this may be a read error. V usage is TRBV5-4 and J usage is TRBJ1-2, with a possible D match to TRBD1 (6 bases). Germline V gene sequence: CDR1 SGHNT, CDR2 YYREEE (reference sequence). The CDR3 has 14 amino acids. The DNA for the CDR3 is TGTGCCAGCAGCTTGGATCTAGGGGTGGGGGCCCTCCTCTTC. It specifies CASSLDLGVGALLF.

This clone has only a few counts. The gene calls are TRBV6-5 and TRBJ1-1, with D perhaps TRBD1 (5 bases). The CDR3 spans 12 residues. CDR1 and CDR2 (germline): MNHEY, SVGAGI. V was shortened by 4 bases and J by 5 bases, with 8 bases between the two germline ends. CDR3 in DNA: TGTGCCAGCAGTTCGTCAGGGACTGAAGCTTTCTTT. Its protein is CASSSSGTEAFF.

The CDR3 is CSVEVILGGPSTDTQYF. The CDR3 DNA sequence: TGCAGCGTTGAAGTGATTCTCGGGGGACCGAGCACAGATACGCAGTATTTT. The chain combines TRBV29-1 with TRBJ2-3; weak D call: TRBD2 (6 bases). The CDR3 sequence is 17 residues long. Germline loops: CDR1 SQVTM, CDR2 ANQGSEA. The V end lost 1 base, the J end lost 0 bases, and 17 bases lay between the germline ends.

The rearrangement uses TRBV6-1 and TRBJ2-1; perhaps TRBD2 as D (6 bases). Trimming shortened V by 5 bases and J by 8 bases, and 16 bases separated the two germline ends. Germline V gene sequence: CDR1 MNHNS, CDR2 SASEGT. The CDR3 length is 14 residues. CDR3 sequence: CASSSRLDDDEQFF. CDR3 DNA sequence: TGTGCCAGCAGTTCCCGACTAGATGATGATGAGCAGTTCTTC.

The chain uses TRBV29-1 and TRBJ2-7; D not resolved. The CDR3 has 14 residues. Trimming left V 1 base short and J 0 bases short, with 10 bases between. Germline loops: CDR1 SQVTM, CDR2 ANQGSEA. This CDR3 reads CSVEVRLNSYEQYF. CDR3 DNA: TGCAGCGTTGAAGTTCGACTCAACTCCTACGAGCAGTACTTC.

The chain's CDR3 is CAISRGLNTEAFF. Written as DNA, the CDR3 is TGCGCCATCTCCCGGGGTCTGAACACTGAAGCTTTCTTT. The rearrangement joins TRBV10-2 to TRBJ1-1; D is undetermined. The CDR3 is 13 amino acids. Trimming stripped 10 bases from V and 0 bases from J, with 12 bases between. CDR1 and CDR2 (germline): WSHSY, SAAADI.

This clone was picked up a small number of times. The chain recombines TRBV7-8 with TRBJ1-5; D might be TRBD1 (5 bases). This CDR3 region has 14 residues. Looked up from germline, CDR1 is SGHVS and CDR2 is FQNEAQ. V shed 3 bases and J shed 3 bases, with 9 bases lying between them. CDR3 sequence reads: CASSLGGYNQPQHF. DNA for the CDR3: TGTGCCAGCAGCTTGGGGGGGTACAATCAGCCCCAGCATTTT.

This clone showed up just a few times. The chain is built from TRBV29-1 and TRBJ2-3, with 7 bases fitting TRBD2. Per germline, CDR1 SQVTM and CDR2 ANQGSEA. V lost 1 base and J lost 5; bases outside the gene matches: 6. The CDR3 is 14 amino acids. The CDR3 here is CSVEGGTSVDTQYF. CDR3 sequence (DNA): TGCAGCGTTGAAGGGGGAACTAGCGTAGATACGCAGTATTTT.

The V and J genes are TRBV5-1 and TRBJ2-5, with 7 bases identical to TRBD1. Germline V gives CDR1 SGHRS, CDR2 YFSETQ. CDR3 length: 16 amino acids. Trimming cost V 6 bases and J 6 bases; bases outside gene matches: 17. The CDR3 nucleotides are TGCGCCAGCACATTCGGCCCATCGACAGGGAGACAGACCCAGTACTTC. Its translation is CASTFGPSTGRQTQYF.

For the CDR3, the DNA is TGTGCCAGCAGGACAGGGGGCGAGCAGTACTTC. Translating gives CASRTGGEQYF. The chain recombines TRBV27 with TRBJ2-7, with 9 bases identical to TRBD1. V gave up 6 bases and J gave up 6 bases; unmatched junction bases: 0. The CDR3 spans 11 residues. Germline-derived CDR1 and CDR2 are MNHEY and SMNVEV (reference sequence).

Only a few counts were recorded for this clone. The chain has TRBV28 and TRBJ1-2, with 10 positions matching TRBD1. The germline CDR1 and CDR2 sequences are MDHEN and SYDVKM. V was clipped by 10 bases and J by 4 bases; unmatched bases: 3. The CDR3 consists of 12 residues. For the CDR3, the DNA is TGTGCCACCAGGACAGGGGGCTATGGCTACACCTTC. Residues: CATRTGGYGYTF.

The chain employs TRBV29-1 and TRBJ1-1, with D perhaps matching TRBD1 (6 bases). This CDR3 has 12 amino acids. From germline, CDR1 is SQVTM and CDR2 ANQGSEA. V was shortened by 4 bases and J by 2 bases, with 8 bases between the two germline ends. Here the CDR3 reads CSVARGNTEAFF. In DNA form, the CDR3 reads TGCAGCGTTGCCAGGGGAAACACTGAAGCTTTCTTT.

In its sample, this clone was seen once. The rearrangement uses TRBV19 and TRBJ2-5, with TRBD2 matching 7 bases. CDR1 LNHDA and CDR2 SQIVND come from the germline V gene (reference sequence). V lost 3 bases, J lost 1 base, and 2 bases stayed unmatched. The CDR3 consists of 14 residues. Written as DNA, the CDR3 is TGTGCCAGTAGTATGGGGGGGATCCAAGAGACCCAGTACTTC. It specifies CASSMGGIQETQYF.

The V call is TRBV6-5, the J call TRBJ1-3, with D maybe TRBD1 (5 bases). Germline CDR1 and CDR2: MNHEY and SVGAGI. V gave up 6 bases and J gave up 3 bases, with 15 bases separating them. This CDR3 has 15 residues. CDR3 residues: CASRLSGGGGNTIYF. CDR3 sequence (DNA): TGTGCCAGCAGGCTTTCGGGGGGAGGTGGAAACACCATATATTTT.

This chain joins TRBV5-1 and TRBJ2-2, with TRBD1 matching 7 bases. With V trimmed by 0 bases and J by 1 base, 3 bases remained unmatched. The CDR3 has 16 amino acids. Germline CDR1 is SGHRS and CDR2 is YFSETQ. The DNA of the CDR3 is TGCGCCAGCAGCTTGGTGGCAGGGGGGAACACCGGGGAGCTGTTTTTT. Residues: CASSLVAGGNTGELFF.

The V and J genes are TRBV7-9 and TRBJ2-6; perhaps TRBD1 as D (5 bases). CDR3 length: 17 amino acids. Trimming left V 5 bases short and J 2 bases short, with 16 bases between. Per germline, CDR1 SEHNR and CDR2 FQNEAQ (reference sequence). The DNA for the CDR3 is TGTGCCAGCAGCGCCGAAAAGGTGGGGCCTGGGGCCAACGTCCTGACTTTC. Translation: CASSAEKVGPGANVLTF.

V is TRBV11-2 and J is TRBJ1-5; D might be TRBD1 (6 bases). CDR3 length: 14 amino acids. Germline V CDR1 and CDR2: SGHAT, FQNNGV. Trimming pared 5 bases from V and 1 base from J, leaving 9 bases between. The DNA for the CDR3 is TGTGCCAGCAGCCCAGGGGTGAGCAATCAGCCCCAGCATTTT. Translating it yields CASSPGVSNQPQHF.

In this sample, this clone turned up once. The chain joins TRBV5-1 to TRBJ2-7, with 9 bases aligning to TRBD1. V trimming: 4 bases; J trimming: 3 bases; junction bases outside the gene matches: 5. The germline gives CDR1 SGHRS, CDR2 YFSETQ. The CDR3 has 14 amino acids. The CDR3 coding sequence is TGCGCCAGCAGCCGGACAGGGGAAAACTACGAGCAGTACTTC. This translates into CASSRTGENYEQYF.

The V call is TRBV5-1, the J call TRBJ2-4; 11 nucleotides line up with TRBD2. CDR1 and CDR2 from the germline V gene are SGHRS and YFSETQ. The junction had 6 bases not matched to a gene; V was cut back by 0 bases and J by 7 bases. The CDR3 runs 16 residues. The CDR3: CASSLEGSGGVNIQYF. The CDR3 DNA follows: TGCGCCAGCAGCTTGGAGGGTAGCGGGGGGGTGAACATTCAGTACTTC. Full variable domain (remainder filled in from reference TRBV5-1 and TRBJ2-4): KAGVTQTPRYLIKTRGQQVTLSCSPISGHRSVSWYQQTPGQGLQFLFEYFSETQRNKGNFPGRFSGRQFSNSRSEMNVSTLELGDSALYLCASSLEGSGGVNIQYFGAGTRLSVL.

This clone was seen more than once but under ten times. V and J are TRBV2 and TRBJ2-1; 9 bases line up with TRBD2. The V segment lost 4 bases and the J segment 4 bases; nucleotides outside the gene matches: 8. The CDR3 is 16 amino acids. Germline assignment: CDR1 SNHLY and CDR2 FYNNEI. The CDR3 loop reads CASSVRGTSSYNEQFF. The CDR3 DNA follows: TGTGCCAGCAGTGTCCGTGGGACTAGCAGTTACAATGAGCAGTTCTTC.

The chain uses TRBV15 and TRBJ2-1; TRBD2 agrees at 8 bases. V dropped 8 bases and J dropped 6; count of bases not matched to a gene: 6. The CDR3 covers 13 residues. CDR1 is LNHNV, CDR2 YYDKDF, per germline (reference sequence). The CDR3 spells CATARSGSNEQFF. For the CDR3, the DNA is TGTGCCACCGCGCGGAGCGGGAGCAATGAGCAGTTCTTC.

The V call is TRBV10-3, the J call TRBJ2-1; 9 nucleotides match TRBD1. V shed 7 bases and J 5 bases; nucleotides not matched to a gene: 9. The V gene's germline CDR1 is ENHRY and CDR2 SYGVKD. CDR3 size: 15 residues. CDR3 DNA sequence: TGTGCCATCACTACCGACAGGGGGTACGACAATGAGCAGTTCTTC. Amino acids: CAITTDRGYDNEQFF.

This clone has just a few counts. The chain employs TRBV5-1 and TRBJ1-2; 10 bases match TRBD1. The V segment lost 2 bases and the J segment 14 bases; nucleotides outside the gene matches: 12. The CDR3 is 14 residues long. Germline V gives CDR1 SGHRS, CDR2 YFSETQ. CDR3 DNA: TGCGCCAGCAGCTTCATCGGGACAGGGGCGGACGAAACCTTC. This codes for CASSFIGTGADETF. The full variable domain, completed using reference TRBV5-1 and TRBJ1-2, is KAGVTQTPRYLIKTRGQQVTLSCSPISGHRSVSWYQQTPGQGLQFLFEYFSETQRNKGNFPGRFSGRQFSNSRSEMNVSTLELGDSALYLCASSFIGTGADETFGSGTRLTVV.

The rearrangement joins TRBV14 to TRBJ1-1, with D perhaps matching TRBD1 (5 bases). Germline V gene data show CDR1 as SGHDN and CDR2 as FVKESK. The CDR3 sequence is 15 residues long. V was trimmed by 0 bases and J by 4 bases, leaving 12 bases between them. In DNA form, the CDR3 reads TGTGCCAGCAGCCAAGATCGGGCGGGACGCACTGAAGCTTTCTTT. Translated, it gives CASSQDRAGRTEAFF.

This clone was seen once. This chain connects TRBV25-1 to TRBJ1-1; D ambiguous. The CDR3 length is 14 residues. CDR1 is MGHDK and CDR2 is SYGVNS in the germline V gene. V dropped 1 base and J dropped 7 bases, with 13 bases sitting between them. For the CDR3, the DNA is TGTGCCAGCAGTGAATCGGGGAGCCTGAATGAAGCTTTCTTT. It encodes CASSESGSLNEAFF.

The chain recombines TRBV29-1 with TRBJ1-1; 9 bases fit TRBD1. The CDR3 extends over 14 amino acids. J lost 4 bases, V lost 8 bases, and 11 bases had no gene match. CDR1 and CDR2 from the germline V gene are SQVTM and ANQGSEA. This chain's CDR3 is CSFLLDRGFTEAFF. Here the CDR3 DNA reads TGCAGCTTTCTCCTGGACAGGGGCTTCACTGAAGCTTTCTTT.

This clone was counted a few times. The V gene is TRBV6-5, the J gene TRBJ1-2; D may be TRBD1 (6 bases). The V gene lost 4 bases and the J gene lost 8 bases, with 14 bases spanning the gap. Germline values: CDR1 MNHEY, CDR2 SVGAGI. This CDR3 has 13 residues. This CDR3 reads CASSFPGGRGYTF. In DNA form, the CDR3 reads TGTGCCAGCAGTTTCCCGGGGGGCCGAGGCTACACCTTC.

The chain is built from TRBV4-1 and TRBJ2-7; D is possibly TRBD1 (6 bases). Germline V lookup: CDR1 MGHRA, CDR2 YSYEKL. CDR3 length: 13 amino acids. V lost 3 bases to trimming and J lost 3 bases, with 9 bases between them. The CDR3 here is CASSHNRDYEQYF. DNA of the CDR3: TGCGCCAGCAGCCACAACAGGGACTACGAGCAGTACTTC.

The chain combines TRBV9 with TRBJ1-3; no clear D. This CDR3 has 15 amino acids. CDR1 is SGDLS, CDR2 YYNGEE, per germline. V lost 6 bases and J 5 bases, leaving 18 bases between the germline ends. DNA for the CDR3: TGTGCCAGCACCCGAGGGATGCTAGCGCGAAACACCATATATTTT. Protein sequence: CASTRGMLARNTIYF.

The chain uses TRBV29-1 and TRBJ2-7, with TRBD1 as a possible D gene (6 bases). Trimming removed 4 bases at V and 3 bases at J, with 16 bases between. Looked up from germline, CDR1 is SQVTM and CDR2 is ANQGSEA. The CDR3 spans 14 residues. This CDR3 is CSVVEGTRGYEQYF. CDR3 DNA: TGCAGCGTTGTGGAAGGGACACGGGGCTACGAGCAGTACTTC.

The chain links TRBV4-1 to TRBJ2-7, with TRBD2 as a possible D gene (6 bases). V was pared by 3 bases and J by 3 bases, with 9 bases between. CDR3 length: 13 amino acids. CDR1 MGHRA and CDR2 YSYEKL come from the germline V gene. CDR3 loop: CASSQGLNYEQYF. In DNA form, the CDR3 reads TGCGCCAGCAGCCAGGGACTGAACTACGAGCAGTACTTC.

V usage is TRBV6-5 and J usage is TRBJ2-1; 11 positions match TRBD1. V lost 6 bases to trimming and J lost 2 bases; unmatched junction nucleotides: 3. The CDR3 consists of 15 residues. CDR1 and CDR2 from the germline V gene are MNHEY and SVGAGI. This CDR3 reads CASREGQGAYNEQFF. The CDR3 DNA is TGTGCCAGCAGAGAGGGACAGGGGGCCTACAATGAGCAGTTCTTC.